This is a list of T cell receptor beta chains from one sample in a study of OX40 agonist ivuxolimab in advanced cancers. Repertoires were generated with immunoSEQ multiplex PCR, while TCRdb's copy carries only in-frame clones and drops some. The sample records 100,000 or so clones, less than 85% being singletons. The material was CD4+ or CD8+ T cells sorted from blood, obtained in a trial of the OX40 agonist ivuxolimab. The receptors shown here come from an adult with an advanced solid tumor such as melanoma, head and neck, liver or kidney cancer. The CDR3 runs from the conserved cysteine through the conserved F or W. A D gene is named only where the DNA matches it firmly. Part of the rows lack a size; the others show once, few, many or a class for expanded clones.

d_gene	abundance	v_gene	j_gene	CDR3aa	CDR3nt
NA	NA	TRBV5-1	TRBJ2-3	CASSLAGGQLTDTQYF	TGCGCCAGCAGCTTGGCCGGAGGACAGCTCACAGATACGCAGTATTTT
NA	NA	TRBV14	TRBJ1-1	CASSQDSQWGEGTEAFF	TGTGCCAGCAGCCAAGATAGTCAGTGGGGAGAGGGCACTGAAGCTTTCTTT
NA	NA	TRBV7-2	TRBJ1-2	CASSLASRAGGTNYGYTF	TGTGCCAGCAGCTTAGCTTCCCGAGCGGGCGGTACTAACTATGGCTACACCTTC
NA	NA	TRBV18	TRBJ1-1	CASSPPGGVEAFF	TGTGCCAGCTCACCACCAGGAGGGGTTGAAGCTTTCTTT
NA	NA	TRBV7-3	TRBJ2-1	CASSSSGWNEQFF	TGTGCCAGCAGCTCGTCCGGGTGGAATGAGCAGTTCTTC
NA	NA	TRBV18	TRBJ2-7	CASSGSPSSYEQYF	TGTGCCAGCTCAGGAAGCCCCAGCTCCTACGAGCAGTACTTC
TRBD2	NA	TRBV5-1	TRBJ2-1	CASSVERGGLGQFF	TGCGCCAGCAGCGTCGAGCGGGGGGGCCTGGGGCAGTTCTTC
NA	few	TRBV5-1	TRBJ1-1	CASSLTGLNTEAFF	TGCGCCAGCAGCTTGACAGGGTTAAACACTGAAGCTTTCTTT
TRBD2	few	TRBV7-9	TRBJ2-3	CASSDGGGYTDTQYF	TGTGCCAGCAGCGACGGGGGGGGCTACACAGATACGCAGTATTTT
NA	NA	TRBV4-3	TRBJ1-1	CASSQGGSGGRGTEAFF	TGCGCCAGCAGCCAGGGCGGAAGCGGGGGCCGGGGCACTGAAGCTTTCTTT
NA	few	TRBV7-8	TRBJ2-6	CASSPLRIGYSGANVLTF	TGTGCCAGCAGCCCCTTGCGGATCGGGTATTCTGGGGCCAACGTCCTGACTTTC